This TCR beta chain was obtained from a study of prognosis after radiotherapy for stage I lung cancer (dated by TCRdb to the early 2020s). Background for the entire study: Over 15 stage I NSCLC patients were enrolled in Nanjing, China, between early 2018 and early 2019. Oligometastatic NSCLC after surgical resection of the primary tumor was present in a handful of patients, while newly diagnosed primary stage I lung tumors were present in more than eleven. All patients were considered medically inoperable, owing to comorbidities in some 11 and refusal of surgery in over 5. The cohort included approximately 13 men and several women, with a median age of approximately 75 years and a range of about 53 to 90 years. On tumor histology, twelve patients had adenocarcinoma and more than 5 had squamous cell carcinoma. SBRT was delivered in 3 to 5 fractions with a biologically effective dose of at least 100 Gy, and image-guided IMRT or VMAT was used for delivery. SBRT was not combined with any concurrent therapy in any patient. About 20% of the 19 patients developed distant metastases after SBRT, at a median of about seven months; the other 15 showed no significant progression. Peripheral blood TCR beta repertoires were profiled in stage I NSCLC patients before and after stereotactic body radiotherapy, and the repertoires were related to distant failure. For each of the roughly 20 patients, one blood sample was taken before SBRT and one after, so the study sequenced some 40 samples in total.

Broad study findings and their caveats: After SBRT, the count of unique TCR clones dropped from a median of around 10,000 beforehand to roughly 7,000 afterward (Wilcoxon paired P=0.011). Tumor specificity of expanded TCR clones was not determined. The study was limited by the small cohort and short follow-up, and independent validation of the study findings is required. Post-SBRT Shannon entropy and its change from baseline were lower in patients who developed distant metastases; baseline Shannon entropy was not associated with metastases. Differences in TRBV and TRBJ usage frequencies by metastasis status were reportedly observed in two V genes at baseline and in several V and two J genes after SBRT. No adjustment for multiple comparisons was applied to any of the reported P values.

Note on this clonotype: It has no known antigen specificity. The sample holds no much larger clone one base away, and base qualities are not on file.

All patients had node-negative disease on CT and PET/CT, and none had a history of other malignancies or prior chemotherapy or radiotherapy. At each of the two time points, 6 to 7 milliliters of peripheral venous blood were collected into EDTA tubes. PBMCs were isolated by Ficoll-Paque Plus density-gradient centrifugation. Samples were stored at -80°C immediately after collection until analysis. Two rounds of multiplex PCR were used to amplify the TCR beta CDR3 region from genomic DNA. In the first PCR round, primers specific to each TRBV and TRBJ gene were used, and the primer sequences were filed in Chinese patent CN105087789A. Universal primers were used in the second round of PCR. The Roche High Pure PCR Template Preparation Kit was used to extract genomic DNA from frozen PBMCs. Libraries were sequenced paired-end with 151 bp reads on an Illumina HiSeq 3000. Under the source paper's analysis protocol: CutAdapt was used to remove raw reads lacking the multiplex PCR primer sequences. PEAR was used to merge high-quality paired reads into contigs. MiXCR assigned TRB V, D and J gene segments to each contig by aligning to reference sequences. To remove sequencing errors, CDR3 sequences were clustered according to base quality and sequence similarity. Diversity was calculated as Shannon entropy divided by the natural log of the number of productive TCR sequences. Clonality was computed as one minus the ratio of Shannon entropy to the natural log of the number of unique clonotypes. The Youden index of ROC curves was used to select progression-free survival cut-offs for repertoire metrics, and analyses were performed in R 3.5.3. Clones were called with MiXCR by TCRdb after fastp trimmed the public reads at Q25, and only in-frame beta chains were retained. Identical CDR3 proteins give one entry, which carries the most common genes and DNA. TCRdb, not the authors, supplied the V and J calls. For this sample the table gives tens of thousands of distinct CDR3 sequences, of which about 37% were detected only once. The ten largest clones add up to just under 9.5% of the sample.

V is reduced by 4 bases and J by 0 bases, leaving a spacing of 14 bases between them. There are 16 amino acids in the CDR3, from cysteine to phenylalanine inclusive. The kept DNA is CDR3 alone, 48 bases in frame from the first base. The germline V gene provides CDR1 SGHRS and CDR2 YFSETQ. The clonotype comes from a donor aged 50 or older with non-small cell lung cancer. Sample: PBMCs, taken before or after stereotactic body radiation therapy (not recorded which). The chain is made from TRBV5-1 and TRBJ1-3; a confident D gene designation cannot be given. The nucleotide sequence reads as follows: TGCGCCAGCAGCACGACCCTCCTCAACTCTGGAAACACCATATATTTT. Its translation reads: CASSTTLLNSGNTIYF.